This T cell receptor beta chain is drawn from a study of T cells after yellow fever vaccination. As for the study in general: Low-cell-number fractions underwent preparation using SMART-Seq v4 Ultra Low Input.

This clonotype was counted at least ten times. Its antigen is undetermined. The CDR3 is made up of 14 amino acids. Germline CDR1 DFQATT, CDR2 SNEGSKA (reference sequence). The junction had 6 bases not matched to a gene; V was cut back by 6 bases and J by 4 bases. Whole-study results and caveats: Few clonotypes appeared in both CD4 and CD8 compartments.

Via MiXCR, TCRdb re-called the 5' RACE reads, giving one row per CDR3 protein. The sample includes around 550,000 distinct CDR3 sequences, 15% to 20% seen only once; the top ten take about 13%. The receptor comes from a man aged 30-40 years who received the YFV17D yellow fever vaccine. The sequencing here drew on PBMCs, taken 15 days after the yellow fever booster vaccination. The chain uses TRBV20-1 and TRBJ1-4, with 9 nucleotides matching TRBD1. The CDR3 is CSAAWTGDNEKLFF. DNA for the CDR3: TGCAGTGCCGCTTGGACAGGGGATAATGAAAAACTGTTTTTT.